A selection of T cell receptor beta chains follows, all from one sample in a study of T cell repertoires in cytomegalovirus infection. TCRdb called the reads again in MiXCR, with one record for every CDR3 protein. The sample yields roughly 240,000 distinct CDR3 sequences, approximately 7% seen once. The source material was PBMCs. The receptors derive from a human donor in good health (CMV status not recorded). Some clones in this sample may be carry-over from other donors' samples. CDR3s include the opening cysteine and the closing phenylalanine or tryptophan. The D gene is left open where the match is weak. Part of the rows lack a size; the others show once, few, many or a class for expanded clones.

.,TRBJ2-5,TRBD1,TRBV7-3,TGTGCCAGCAGCGATCAGGGGGCGCCGCGGGAGACCCAGTACTTC,CASSDQGAPRETQYF
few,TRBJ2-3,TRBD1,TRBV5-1,TGCGCCAGCAGCTTGACAGGGGTCTCGACAGATACGCAGTATTTT,CASSLTGVSTDTQYF
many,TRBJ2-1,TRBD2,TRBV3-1,TGTGCCAGCACCGTTACGCGGACTAGCGGGGGGGAGAATGAGCAGTTCTTC,CASTVTRTSGGENEQFF
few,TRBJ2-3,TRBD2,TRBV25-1,TGTGCCAGCAGTGGCCAGACTAGCGGCAGCACAGATACGCAGTATTTT,CASSGQTSGSTDTQYF
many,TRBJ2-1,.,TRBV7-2,TGTGCCAGCAGCGCAGGAGACAACAATGAGCAGTTCTTC,CASSAGDNNEQFF
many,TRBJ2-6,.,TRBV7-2,TGTGCCAGCAGCTTTAATAGGGGGAGCTCTGGGGCCAACGTCCTGACTTTC,CASSFNRGSSGANVLTF
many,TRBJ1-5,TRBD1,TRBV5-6,TGTGCCAGCAGCTTGCTCGGACAGGGGGGGGGGCAGCCCCAGCATTTT,CASSLLGQGGGQPQHF
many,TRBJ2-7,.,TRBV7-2,TGTGCCAGCAGCTTAGTACTTAGCGGCTACTACGAGCAGTACTTC,CASSLVLSGYYEQYF
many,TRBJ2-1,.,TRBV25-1,TGTGCCAGCAGTGGGGTAAGGGGATACAATGAGCAGTTCTTC,CASSGVRGYNEQFF
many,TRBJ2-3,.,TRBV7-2,TGTGCCAGCAGTTGGCCAGGGTTGAAGGGAGATACGCAGTATTTT,CASSWPGLKGDTQYF
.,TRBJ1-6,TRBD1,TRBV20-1,TGCAGTGCGAGAAGGACAGGCAATAATTCACCCCTCCACTTT,CSARRTGNNSPLHF
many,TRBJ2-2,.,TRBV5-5,TGTGCCAGCAGCTTGGCGGGTTGGAGGACCGGGGAGCTGTTTTTT,CASSLAGWRTGELFF
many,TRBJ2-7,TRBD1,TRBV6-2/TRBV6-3,TGTGCCAGCAGCAAGGCAGCCGGGACAGGGTTTAACTACGAGCAGTACTTC,CASSKAAGTGFNYEQYF
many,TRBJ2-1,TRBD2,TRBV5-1,TGCGCCAGCAGCACTAGCGGGTACAATGAGCAGTTCTTC,CASSTSGYNEQFF
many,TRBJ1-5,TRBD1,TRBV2,TGTGCCAGCCAGGGACAGAGCAATCAGCCCCAGCATTTT,CASQGQSNQPQHF
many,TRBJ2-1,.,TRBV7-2,TGTGCCAGCAGCCCTAGGGGCCGGGCGGAGCAGTTCTTC,CASSPRGRAEQFF
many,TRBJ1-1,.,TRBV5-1,TGCGCCAGCAGCTCGGGACCCACGAACACTGAAGCTTTCTTT,CASSSGPTNTEAFF
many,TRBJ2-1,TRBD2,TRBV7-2,TGTGCCAGCAGCTTAGATGTGACTAGCGGATCGAAGTACGGTGAGCAGTTCTTC,CASSLDVTSGSKYGEQFF
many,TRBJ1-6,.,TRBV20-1,TGCAGTGCTAGAGAGACAGAGGGGAATTCACCCCTCCACTTT,CSARETEGNSPLHF
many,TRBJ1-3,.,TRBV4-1,TGCGCCAGCAGCCAACGGGCGTTGGCCTCTGGAAACACCATATATTTT,CASSQRALASGNTIYF